This T cell receptor beta chain was obtained from a study of CD8 T cells in ankylosing spondylitis. In this sample, this clonotype turned up many times. In TCRdb, the 5' RACE reads were re-called with MiXCR into one record per CDR3 protein. The data hold 40,000 or so distinct CDR3 sequences, with approximately 10% observed a single time. The CDR3 is 17 amino acids. Deletions cut 1 base from V and 0 bases from J, with 14 bases between. CDR1 and CDR2 (germline): LGHNT, FRNRAP. The specimen was blood, either unsorted or a sorted T cell fraction (not recorded which). This clonotype was obtained from a male donor with ankylosing spondylitis or in good health (not recorded which). J is TRBJ2-3 and V is TRBV12-5; D remains unclear. In nucleotides, the CDR3 is TGTGCTAGTGGTTTGGCCCTCGGACCCTTTAGCACAGATACGCAGTATTTT. Protein product: CASGLALGPFSTDTQYF.